The next 18 T cell receptor beta chains were all read from a single sample in a study of neurological immune-mediated disorders. One entry per CDR3 protein, called by TCRdb with MiXCR from the 5' RACE reads. The sample lists 45,000 to 65,000 distinct CDR3 sequences, about 4.2% seen once, with 2.9% in the top ten. The sample was PBMCs. These receptors originate from a man in his fifties or sixties with multiple sclerosis.

This clonotype was observed at least ten times. This may stem from a read error, because a much larger clone lies one nucleotide away. The chain links TRBV4-1 to TRBJ2-7, with D possibly matching TRBD2 (6 bases). The CDR3 has 16 amino acids. Between the trimmed V and J ends, which lost 3 bases and 7 bases, there was a span of 22 bases. Germline CDR1 reads MGHRA; CDR2 reads YSYEKL. As DNA, the CDR3 is TGCGCCAGCAGCCAGGGCTCGGGGGAAACCGCCTTTGAGCAGTACTTC. As protein: CASSQGSGETAFEQYF.

This clonotype was recorded many times. This chain links TRBV29-1 with TRBJ2-7; 8 nucleotides line up with TRBD1. The CDR3 contains 14 residues. Germline CDR1 reads SQVTM; CDR2 reads ANQGSEA. The V segment lost 5 bases and the J segment 3 bases; nucleotides outside the gene matches: 9. Written as DNA, the CDR3 is TGCAGCGTTCTAGGACAGGGCGGTGTCTACGAGCAGTACTTC. Protein sequence: CSVLGQGGVYEQYF.

This clonotype was seen a few times. The gene calls are TRBV25-1 and TRBJ1-6; D is possibly TRBD1 (5 bases). The V end lost 3 bases, the J end lost 10 bases, and 13 bases lay between the germline ends. Germline CDR1 reads MGHDK; CDR2 reads SYGVNS. The CDR3 has 14 amino acids. CDR3 amino acids: CASSDPRDYSPLHF. CDR3 nucleotide sequence: TGTGCCAGCAGTGACCCCCGGGACTACTCACCCCTCCACTTT.

This clonotype came up many times. The chain employs TRBV20-1 and TRBJ2-5; D might be TRBD2 (5 bases). This CDR3 is built from 11 residues. V lost 6 bases and J lost 5, with 10 bases in between. Germline V gene sequence: CDR1 DFQATT, CDR2 SNEGSKA (reference sequence). As DNA, the CDR3 is TGCAGTGCAGTCCCGGGGGAGACCCAGTACTTC. Encoded protein: CSAVPGETQYF.

In its sample, this clonotype was seen many times. The chain recombines TRBV5-6 with TRBJ1-1; D is uncertain. Trimming shortened V by 2 bases and J by 7 bases, and 6 bases separated the two germline ends. Germline values: CDR1 SGHDT, CDR2 YYEEEE. This CDR3 spans 11 amino acids. In DNA, the CDR3 is TGTGCCAGCAGCTTTATAGGTGAAGCTTTCTTT. This encodes CASSFIGEAFF.

This clonotype was observed at least ten times. The V call is TRBV11-3, the J call TRBJ2-2; weak D call: TRBD1 (6 bases). This CDR3 contains 16 residues. The V gene lost 5 bases and the J gene lost 1 base, with 14 bases spanning the gap. Germline CDR1 reads SGHNT; CDR2 reads YENEEA. The CDR3: CASSEYTGLNTGELFF. As DNA, the CDR3 is TGTGCCAGCAGCGAATACACAGGGCTGAACACCGGGGAGCTGTTTTTT.

This clonotype was detected many times. The chain couples TRBV29-1 to TRBJ2-7, with no clear D. With 1 base removed from V and 2 bases from J, the gap between germline ends came to 12 bases. CDR3 size: 14 residues. Germline-derived CDR1 and CDR2 are SQVTM and ANQGSEA. The CDR3 DNA is TGCAGCGTTGAAGTTCGGGCCAAGGCCTACGAGCAGTACTTC. Translating gives CSVEVRAKAYEQYF.

This clonotype was recorded at least ten times. In DNA, the CDR3 is TGTGCCACCAGCAGAGGATTGACAGATACGCAGTATTTT. Protein product: CATSRGLTDTQYF. This chain links TRBV15 with TRBJ2-3; D remains ambiguous. CDR3 size: 13 residues. Looked up from germline, CDR1 is LNHNV and CDR2 is YYDKDF (reference sequence). The V gene lost 1 base and the J gene lost 3 bases, with 5 bases spanning the gap.

This clonotype occurred many times. The genes are TRBV14 and TRBJ2-5; possibly TRBD2 for D (5 bases). The length of the CDR3 is 14 residues. CDR1 is SGHDN and CDR2 is FVKESK in the germline V gene. V lost 4 bases and J 8 bases, leaving 17 bases between the germline ends. For the CDR3, the DNA is TGTGCCAGCAGCCCCACCAGGATCTCGGGAACCCAGTACTTC. Protein product: CASSPTRISGTQYF.

This clonotype was detected many times. The chain is built from TRBV10-1 and TRBJ2-1; 16 nucleotides line up with TRBD2. J gave up 10 bases and V 5 bases, and 5 bases lay outside the gene matches. Per germline, CDR1 WNHNN and CDR2 SYGVQD (reference sequence). The CDR3 sequence is 15 residues long. CDR3 DNA: TGCGCCAGCAGTCTGGGACTAGCGGGAGGGGGAGAGCAGTTCTTC. It encodes CASSLGLAGGGEQFF.

This clonotype was seen many times. This sequence joins TRBV20-1 and TRBJ2-3; no firm D call. Germline V CDR1 and CDR2: DFQATT, SNEGSKA (reference sequence). V was cut by 6 bases and J by 0 bases, with 10 bases left in between. CDR3 length equals 13 residues. The CDR3 reads CSAASSSTDTQYF. The CDR3 DNA reads as TGCAGTGCGGCCTCCAGTAGCACAGATACGCAGTATTTT.

Only a few counts were recorded for this clonotype. This chain connects TRBV20-1 to TRBJ2-7, with a tentative D call TRBD1 (6 bases). The V end was cut by 0 bases, the J end by 4 bases, with 19 bases between. CDR1 is DFQATT and CDR2 is SNEGSKA in the germline V gene (reference sequence). CDR3 size: 16 residues. The CDR3 sequence: CSARDPSQGMVYEQYF. In DNA, the CDR3 is TGCAGTGCTAGAGATCCATCACAGGGAATGGTGTACGAGCAGTACTTC.

The table lists this clonotype with many counts. The rearrangement links TRBV5-1 to TRBJ2-1; 7 bases match TRBD1. The V gene's germline CDR1 is SGHRS and CDR2 YFSETQ. The CDR3 runs 15 residues. J lost 3 bases, V lost 2 bases, and 5 bases had no gene match. The CDR3 here is CASSFEDRSYNEQFF. As DNA, the CDR3 is TGCGCCAGCAGCTTCGAGGACAGGAGCTACAATGAGCAGTTCTTC.

This clonotype occurred many times. The V and J genes are TRBV29-1 and TRBJ2-5; D call uncertain. V was clipped by 4 bases and J by 2 bases, with 11 bases between them. The CDR3 is made up of 13 amino acids. The germline CDR1 and CDR2 sequences are SQVTM and ANQGSEA. CDR3 DNA: TGCAGCGTTGTAGGCGGTGTTCAAGAGACCCAGTACTTC. Translated, it gives CSVVGGVQETQYF.

This clonotype was counted only a few times. This chain joins TRBV3-1 and TRBJ2-3; 12 bases align to TRBD2. V dropped 5 bases and J dropped 5; count of bases not matched to a gene: 8. Germline CDR1 LGHDT, CDR2 YNNKEL (reference sequence). This CDR3 has 16 residues. The CDR3 sequence is CASSFGLAGKLDTQYF. The CDR3 region has the DNA TGTGCCAGCAGCTTTGGACTAGCGGGGAAGTTAGATACGCAGTATTTT.

In its sample, this clonotype was seen many times. The rearrangement joins TRBV20-1 to TRBJ2-7; TRBD1 matches 9 bases. Looked up from germline, CDR1 is DFQATT and CDR2 is SNEGSKA (reference sequence). This CDR3 is built from 12 residues. Losses at the gene ends were 6 bases for V and 4 bases for J; bases not matched to a gene: 4. The CDR3 is CSAGTGSYEQYF. CDR3 in DNA: TGCAGTGCCGGGACAGGGTCTTACGAGCAGTACTTC.

The chain has TRBV20-1 and TRBJ1-2; D remains unclear. This CDR3 comprises 15 residues. With 0 bases removed from V and 0 bases from J, the gap between germline ends came to 11 bases. From germline, CDR1 is DFQATT and CDR2 SNEGSKA (reference sequence). CDR3: CSARDLRFSNYGYTF. The CDR3 coding sequence is TGCAGTGCTAGAGATCTTCGGTTTTCTAACTATGGCTACACCTTC.

In its sample, this clonotype was seen many times. V and J are TRBV20-1 and TRBJ2-7, with D perhaps TRBD1 (5 bases). This CDR3 is built from 14 residues. V lost 6 bases, J lost 0 bases, and 15 bases lay in between. The V gene's germline CDR1 is DFQATT and CDR2 SNEGSKA (reference sequence). Written as DNA, the CDR3 is TGCAGTGCCAAGAGAGCTGACAGCTCCTACGAGCAGTACTTC. It is translated as CSAKRADSSYEQYF.